The next 5 T cell receptor beta chains were all read from a single sample in a study of T cells in women clearing cervical HPV infection (dated by TCRdb to the late 2010s). Library method: the immunoSEQ multiplex PCR assay. TCRdb limited this immuneACCESS table to in-frame rearrangements with V and J called. A share of clones is missing; checked studies link under half to unresolved V genes, and the rest is unexplained. This sample's listing comprises 35,000 to 45,000 clones. The top ten constitute around 5.5% of the sample. Sequences were obtained from blood buffy coat. These TCRs come from a woman aged 18 to 75 with a cervical HPV16 infection that either progressed to CIN3+ or cleared (not recorded which).

With regard to this clone: The CDR3 end lies 3 residues beyond the end of the read and is filled in from the germline J gene. V and J are TRBV7-8 and TRBJ1-5; perhaps TRBD1 as D (6 bases). V gave up 6 bases and J gave up 1 base, with 13 bases separating them. Germline assignment: CDR1 SGHVS and CDR2 FQNEAQ. The length of the CDR3 is 15 residues. The CDR3 loop is CASRPTGASNQPQHF. The part of the CDR3 DNA that was read is TGTGCCAGCAGGCCGACAGGAGCCAGCAATCAGCCC.

A remark on this clone: The read comes to an end 3 residues before the CDR3 does, leaving the germline J gene to fill in the end. The rearrangement uses TRBV29-1 and TRBJ2-1, with 9 bases lining up with TRBD2. The germline V gene encodes CDR1 SQVTM and CDR2 ANQGSEA. The V gene end was trimmed by 7 bases and the J gene end by 3 bases; junction bases not matched to a gene: 13. The CDR3 has 16 amino acids. This CDR3 reads CSGGPLAGGHYNEQFF. The DNA read from the CDR3 is TGCAGCGGTGGCCCTCTCGCGGGAGGGCACTACAATGAG.

Concerning this clone itself: The read ends 3 residues before the CDR3 terminus; that terminus is restored from the germline J gene. The V and J genes are TRBV7-9 and TRBJ1-4; tentatively, D is TRBD1 (6 bases). The CDR3 sequence is 15 residues long. V lost 4 bases and J lost 8, with 17 bases in between. The germline V gene has CDR1 SEHNR and CDR2 FQNEAQ (reference sequence). The CDR3 sequence: CASSSSTGGFEKLFF. The CDR3 bases that were read are TGTGCCAGCAGCTCTTCGACAGGAGGGTTCGAAAAA.

Comments on this clone: The read terminates 3 residues before the CDR3 end, so the remaining end is supplied by the germline J gene. The chain links TRBV11-3 to TRBJ1-2, with a weak D call TRBD1 (6 bases). CDR3 length: 13 residues. Germline V gives CDR1 SGHNT, CDR2 YENEEA. V shed 5 bases and J shed 4 bases, with 11 bases lying between them. Incomplete CDR3 DNA: TGTGCCAGCAGCCTTGACAGGACCTATGGC. Amino acids: CASSLDRTYG. The whole CDR3 protein is CASSLDRTYGYTF. Together with reference TRBV11-3 and TRBJ1-2, the CDR3 gives the full variable domain: EAGVVQSPRYKIIEKKQPVAFWCNPISGHNTLYWYLQNLGQGPELLIRYENEEAVDDSQLPKDRFSAERLKGVDSTLKIQPAELGDSAVYLCASSLDRTYGYTFGSGTRLTVV.

On this clone: The read ends 3 residues early relative to the CDR3; the germline J gene fills the gap. This chain uses TRBV7-2 with TRBJ2-5; TRBD1 matches at 7 bases. After removal of 1 base from V and 5 bases from J, the junction contained 4 bases not matched to a gene. The CDR3 contains 14 residues. Germline loops: CDR1 SGHTA, CDR2 FQGNSA. The CDR3 spells CASSLGVRGETQYF. Incomplete CDR3 DNA: TGTGCCAGCAGCTTAGGGGTCAGGGGGGAGACC.